A selection of T cell receptor beta chains follows, all from one sample in a study of early T cells in non-severe SARS-CoV-2 infection. TCRdb passed the 5' RACE reads through MiXCR, listing each CDR3 protein once. The sample yields roughly 28,000 distinct CDR3 sequences, roughly 6% seen once. Source material: whole blood. The receptors originated from an adult who was a healthcare worker with PCR-confirmed SARS-CoV-2 infection or an uninfected control (not recorded which). The CDR3 runs from the conserved cysteine through the conserved F or W. Fields, in order: J gene, V gene, clone size, D gene, CDR3 DNA, CDR3 protein. A D gene is named only where the DNA matches it firmly. Not all rows give a size; the values are once, few, many and, for expanded clones, a class.

J gene: TRBJ2-3; V gene: TRBV7-9; clone size: many; D gene: -; CDR3 DNA: TGTGCCAGCAGCCCAAGCGGCACAGATACGCAGTATTTT; CDR3 protein: CASSPSGTDTQYF
J gene: TRBJ1-5; V gene: TRBV3-2; clone size: many; D gene: -; CDR3 DNA: TGTGCCAGCAGCCAAGATCTTCAAGGGGGCAGGCAGCCCCAGCATTTT; CDR3 protein: CASSQDLQGGRQPQHF
J gene: TRBJ2-7; V gene: TRBV7-2; clone size: many; D gene: TRBD2; CDR3 DNA: TGTGCCAGCAGCTTCCAGCGGGGGTCCTACGAGCAGTACTTC; CDR3 protein: CASSFQRGSYEQYF
J gene: TRBJ2-7; V gene: TRBV2; clone size: few; D gene: -; CDR3 DNA: TGTGCCAGCAGTGAATCAACAGGAGGCTACGAGCAGTACTTC; CDR3 protein: CASSESTGGYEQYF
J gene: TRBJ1-2; V gene: TRBV14; clone size: many; D gene: TRBD1; CDR3 DNA: TGTGCCAGCAGCCGGGACAGGGGAGGCTATGGCTACACCTTC; CDR3 protein: CASSRDRGGYGYTF
J gene: TRBJ1-1; V gene: TRBV21-1; clone size: few; D gene: -; CDR3 DNA: TGTGCCAGCGGGACAGGGCGCACTGAAGCTTTCTTT; CDR3 protein: CASGTGRTEAFF
J gene: TRBJ2-7; V gene: TRBV10-1; clone size: -; D gene: -; CDR3 DNA: TGCGCCAGCAGTGACCCGGGCGTTGGGTCCTACGAGCAGTACTTC; CDR3 protein: CASSDPGVGSYEQYF
J gene: TRBJ1-6; V gene: TRBV3-1; clone size: many; D gene: TRBD1; CDR3 DNA: TGTGCCAGCAGCCGGAACAGGGGGCCGAATTCACCCCTCCACTTT; CDR3 protein: CASSRNRGPNSPLHF
J gene: TRBJ2-7; V gene: TRBV13; clone size: many; D gene: -; CDR3 DNA: TGTGCCAGCAGCATAACGGGACCCCTGAAGAGTTACGAGCAGTACTTC; CDR3 protein: CASSITGPLKSYEQYF
J gene: TRBJ2-1; V gene: TRBV6-1; clone size: many; D gene: -; CDR3 DNA: TGTGCCAGCACGGACAACTCCTACAATGAGCAGTTCTTC; CDR3 protein: CASTDNSYNEQFF
J gene: TRBJ2-3; V gene: TRBV7-6; clone size: many; D gene: -; CDR3 DNA: TGTGCCAGCAGCTTAGTCCTGGGCACAGATACGCAGTATTTT; CDR3 protein: CASSLVLGTDTQYF
J gene: TRBJ2-4; V gene: TRBV12-3/TRBV12-4; clone size: many; D gene: -; CDR3 DNA: TGTGCCAGCAGTTTTGAGACGTCTGTGCTAGCCAAAAACATTCAGTACTTC; CDR3 protein: CASSFETSVLAKNIQYF
J gene: TRBJ2-1; V gene: TRBV20-1; clone size: many; D gene: -; CDR3 DNA: TGCAGTGCGGCTAGGAGCTACAATGAGCAGTTCTTC; CDR3 protein: CSAARSYNEQFF
J gene: TRBJ1-5; V gene: TRBV12-3/TRBV12-4; clone size: many; D gene: TRBD1; CDR3 DNA: TGTGCCAGCAGCCTCGACAGGGAGGGCAATCAGCCCCAGCATTTT; CDR3 protein: CASSLDREGNQPQHF
J gene: TRBJ2-1; V gene: TRBV12-3/TRBV12-4; clone size: -; D gene: TRBD2; CDR3 DNA: TGTGCCAGCAGTTCCAGGACTAGCGGTTACAATGAGCAGTTCTTC; CDR3 protein: CASSSRTSGYNEQFF
J gene: TRBJ2-7; V gene: TRBV28; clone size: -; D gene: TRBD2; CDR3 DNA: TGTGCCAGCAGCTCCTTCATTAGCGGGGGTTTGTACGAGCAGTACTTC; CDR3 protein: CASSSFISGGLYEQYF
J gene: TRBJ1-3; V gene: TRBV7-8; clone size: many; D gene: -; CDR3 DNA: TGTGCCAGCAGCTTCGGGGAGGGACTCGGTGGAAACACCATATATTTT; CDR3 protein: CASSFGEGLGGNTIYF
J gene: TRBJ2-3; V gene: TRBV4-2; clone size: many; D gene: TRBD1; CDR3 DNA: TGTGCCAGCAGCTTGAGAGGGGGACAGAGCACAGATACGCAGTATTTT; CDR3 protein: CASSLRGGQSTDTQYF
J gene: TRBJ1-6; V gene: TRBV27; clone size: -; D gene: -; CDR3 DNA: TGTGCCAGCAACAGGGTTGGGTCACCCCTCCACTTT; CDR3 protein: CASNRVGSPLHF
J gene: TRBJ1-1; V gene: TRBV5-1; clone size: -; D gene: -; CDR3 DNA: TGCGCCAGCAGCCGAACGGAGAACACTGAAGCTTTCTTT; CDR3 protein: CASSRTENTEAFF
J gene: TRBJ2-3; V gene: TRBV4-1; clone size: -; D gene: TRBD2; CDR3 DNA: TGCGCCAGCAGCCAGGGAGGGACTAGCGCGAACACAGATACGCAGTATTTT; CDR3 protein: CASSQGGTSANTDTQYF
J gene: TRBJ2-7; V gene: TRBV7-6; clone size: many; D gene: -; CDR3 DNA: TGTGCCAGCAGCTTCGTTGTCTCCGACGACGAGCAGTACTTC; CDR3 protein: CASSFVVSDDEQYF
J gene: TRBJ2-7; V gene: TRBV25-1; clone size: many; D gene: -; CDR3 DNA: TGTGCCAGCTCCACCGGGACCGGCTCCTACGAGCAGTACTTC; CDR3 protein: CASSTGTGSYEQYF
J gene: TRBJ2-7; V gene: TRBV7-2; clone size: many; D gene: TRBD1; CDR3 DNA: TGTGCCAGCAGCTTCCGGGACAGCTACGAGCAGTACTTC; CDR3 protein: CASSFRDSYEQYF
J gene: TRBJ2-2; V gene: TRBV10-3; clone size: many; D gene: -; CDR3 DNA: TGTGCCACCACAGGGTCGAACACCGGGGAGCTGTTTTTT; CDR3 protein: CATTGSNTGELFF
J gene: TRBJ2-7; V gene: TRBV20-1; clone size: many; D gene: -; CDR3 DNA: TGCAGTGCCCGGGGAATTCGGGAACCCTACGAGCAGTACTTC; CDR3 protein: CSARGIREPYEQYF
J gene: TRBJ1-2; V gene: TRBV19; clone size: many; D gene: -; CDR3 DNA: TGTGCCAGTAGTATCGGCCCCGGTGGTGTCTATGGCTACACCTTC; CDR3 protein: CASSIGPGGVYGYTF
J gene: TRBJ1-2; V gene: TRBV28; clone size: few; D gene: -; CDR3 DNA: TGTGCCAGCGGTCTGTACTCTAACTATGGCTACACCTTC; CDR3 protein: CASGLYSNYGYTF
J gene: TRBJ2-7; V gene: TRBV10-3; clone size: many; D gene: TRBD1; CDR3 DNA: TGTGCCATCAGAAGACAGGGGACCTACGAGCAGTACTTC; CDR3 protein: CAIRRQGTYEQYF
J gene: TRBJ2-7; V gene: TRBV13; clone size: many; D gene: -; CDR3 DNA: TGTGCCAGCAGCCGTGGGAACGAGCAGTACTTC; CDR3 protein: CASSRGNEQYF
J gene: TRBJ2-3; V gene: TRBV12-3/TRBV12-4; clone size: many; D gene: -; CDR3 DNA: TGTGCCAGCAGTTTAGACAGAGATACGCAGTATTTT; CDR3 protein: CASSLDRDTQYF